Each of the 32 T cell receptor beta chains below was sequenced from the same sample in a study of T cell repertoires in cytomegalovirus infection. TCRdb re-derived calls from the reads in MiXCR, one entry per CDR3 protein. In the table there are about 920,000 distinct CDR3 sequences, approximately 33% of which are singletons. The antigens for these receptors are not known. Material: cultured CD8+ T cells from PBMCs, obtained from culture after CMV antigen stimulation. The receptors were sampled from a human donor in good health (CMV status not recorded). Some clones in this sample may be carry-over from other donors' samples.

The rearrangement joins TRBV19 to TRBJ2-3; 13 nucleotides agree with TRBD2. With V trimmed by 8 bases and J by 2 bases, 7 bases remained unmatched. The CDR3 length is 16 residues. Looked up from germline, CDR1 is LNHDA and CDR2 is SQIVND (reference sequence). CDR3 residues: CASAEGLAGLTDTQYF. CDR3 bases: TGTGCCAGTGCCGAGGGACTAGCGGGGCTCACAGATACGCAGTATTTT.

This chain uses TRBV24-1 with TRBJ2-1; the D gene is possibly TRBD2 (6 bases). The CDR3 loop spans 13 amino acids. Trimming pared 7 bases from V and 8 bases from J, leaving 14 bases between. The germline CDR1 and CDR2 sequences are KGHDR and SFDVKD. In nucleotides, the CDR3 is TGTGCCACCAGCCCGACTAGAGGGGATGAGCAGTTCTTC. It translates to CATSPTRGDEQFF.

The V and J genes are TRBV2 and TRBJ2-3; D unresolved. Germline V gene sequence: CDR1 SNHLY, CDR2 FYNNEI. V was cut by 7 bases and J by 3 bases, with 11 bases left in between. CDR3 length: 13 residues. CDR3 in DNA: TGTGCCAGCATCGCAGAAGCTACAGATACGCAGTATTTT. Translating it yields CASIAEATDTQYF.

The chain is built from TRBV5-6 and TRBJ1-1; 8 bases match TRBD1. The ends lost 5 bases at V and 11 bases at J; junction bases unmatched: 8. The CDR3 extends over 12 amino acids. CDR1 is SGHDT, CDR2 YYEEEE, per germline. Here the CDR3 DNA reads TGTGCCAGCAGTATCGGACAGGGTGCTGCTTTCTTT. Translating it yields CASSIGQGAAFF.

The chain carries TRBV15 and TRBJ1-1; D is ambiguous. From germline, CDR1 is LNHNV and CDR2 YYDKDF (reference sequence). The CDR3 is 13 amino acids. Trimming removed 6 bases from V and 1 base from J, with 9 bases in between. The CDR3 here is CATRDLRNTEAFF. CDR3 in DNA: TGTGCCACCAGGGACCTCCGGAACACTGAAGCTTTCTTT.

This clonotype has a handful of counts. V usage is TRBV7-9 and J usage is TRBJ2-7, with a possible D match to TRBD1 (6 bases). CDR1 SEHNR and CDR2 FQNEAQ come from the germline V gene (reference sequence). Deletions cut 4 bases from V and 0 bases from J, with 19 bases between. The length of the CDR3 is 17 residues. CDR3 protein: CASSSIKTGRSSYEQYF. Written as DNA, the CDR3 is TGTGCCAGCAGCTCAATTAAGACAGGACGAAGCTCCTACGAGCAGTACTTC.

This clonotype was detected ten times or more. The chain employs TRBV7-2 and TRBJ1-4, with D possibly TRBD1 on 5 matching bases. This CDR3 has 15 residues. Trimming removed 2 bases at V and 3 bases at J, with 10 bases between. CDR1 is SGHTA and CDR2 is FQGNSA in the germline V gene. The CDR3 loop reads CASSLQGRANEKLFF. CDR3 DNA: TGTGCCAGCAGCTTACAGGGTCGGGCTAATGAAAAACTGTTTTTT. Full variable domain (rest looked up from reference TRBV7-2 and TRBJ1-4): GAGVSQSPSNKVTEKGKDVELRCDPISGHTALYWYRQSLGQGLEFLIYFQGNSAPDKSGLPSDRFSAERTGGSVSTLTIQRTQQEDSAVYLCASSLQGRANEKLFFGSGTQLSVL.

A few counts support this clonotype. The genes are TRBV7-3 and TRBJ2-1, with a tentative D call TRBD2 (5 bases). From germline, CDR1 is SGHTA and CDR2 FQGTGA. This CDR3 spans 14 amino acids. V lost 5 bases to trimming and J lost 10 bases, with 18 bases between them. DNA of the CDR3: TGTGCCAGCAGCCCCGGAGGAAGACTTGAAGAGCAGTTCTTC. It yields the protein CASSPGGRLEEQFF.

The chain recombines TRBV28 with TRBJ2-5, with D unclear. Trimming took 10 bases from V and 0 from J, leaving 12 bases between them. CDR3 length: 13 residues. CDR1 and CDR2 (germline): MDHEN, SYDVKM. The CDR3 DNA reads as TGTGCCAACAGACCTCCCAACCAAGAGACCCAGTACTTC. Protein: CANRPPNQETQYF.

This clonotype appeared a few times. The genes are TRBV14 and TRBJ2-7, with 9 bases aligning to TRBD1. This CDR3 comprises 14 residues. CDR1 and CDR2 from the germline V gene are SGHDN and FVKESK. The junction had 5 bases not matched to a gene; V was cut back by 5 bases and J by 3 bases. CDR3 in amino acids: CASSWGQGFYEQYF. The CDR3 DNA follows: TGTGCCAGCAGCTGGGGACAGGGATTCTACGAGCAGTACTTC.

This clonotype was detected ten times or more. V usage is TRBV7-2 and J usage is TRBJ1-2, with a tentative D call TRBD1 (5 bases). CDR1 is SGHTA and CDR2 is FQGNSA in the germline V gene. Trimming cost V 5 bases and J 0 bases, with 22 bases left between them. The CDR3 contains 18 residues. CDR3 in amino acids: CASSSFVGGLASNYGYTF. The CDR3 DNA reads as TGTGCCAGCAGCAGCTTTGTTGGGGGTCTGGCCTCTAACTATGGCTACACCTTC.

The chain links TRBV19 to TRBJ2-1, with 10 positions matching TRBD2. CDR3 length: 15 amino acids. Germline V gene data show CDR1 as LNHDA and CDR2 as SQIVND (reference sequence). The ends lost 9 bases at V and 7 bases at J; junction bases unmatched: 12. The CDR3 here is CASHQRGGAGNEQFF. The CDR3 DNA reads as TGTGCCAGCCACCAGCGGGGGGGCGCCGGAAATGAGCAGTTCTTC.

Only a few counts were recorded for this clonotype. The rearrangement links TRBV7-9 to TRBJ1-2; D is unresolved. The V gene lost 1 base and the J gene lost 8 bases, with 8 bases spanning the gap. Germline V gives CDR1 SEHNR, CDR2 FQNEAQ (reference sequence). The length of the CDR3 is 12 residues. The CDR3 sequence is CASSLGQLGYTF. In DNA form, the CDR3 reads TGTGCCAGCAGCTTAGGACAACTGGGCTACACCTTC.

This clonotype turned up a few times. The J gene is TRBJ1-3, the V gene TRBV19, with D possibly matching TRBD1 (5 bases). This CDR3 comprises 15 residues. The V gene lost 5 bases and the J gene lost 0 bases, with 11 bases spanning the gap. The germline gives CDR1 LNHDA, CDR2 SQIVND (reference sequence). DNA of the CDR3: TGTGCCAGTAGTCCAGGGTTGTTCTCTGGAAACACCATATATTTT. Encoded protein: CASSPGLFSGNTIYF.

This chain joins TRBV12-3 or TRBV12-4 and TRBJ2-1, with TRBD1 identical over 7 bases. Losses at the gene ends were 0 bases for V and 2 bases for J; bases not matched to a gene: 10. This CDR3 has 18 amino acids. CDR3 residues: CASSLALLVGTAYNEQFF. As DNA, the CDR3 is TGTGCCAGCAGTTTAGCGCTCCTTGTCGGGACAGCCTACAATGAGCAGTTCTTC.

CDR3 in amino acids: CASSEGQGADEQFF. CDR3 nucleotide sequence: TGTGCCAGCAGCGAGGGACAGGGGGCGGATGAGCAGTTCTTC. This sequence joins TRBV12-3 or TRBV12-4 and TRBJ2-1, with TRBD1 matching over 12 bases. This CDR3 is built from 14 residues. Germline trimming cut 6 bases from V and 8 bases from J; bases unmatched to any gene: 5.

This clonotype was seen once. A single base separates this from a much larger clone, so it may be a read error. The CDR3 region has the DNA TGTGTCAGCTCCAAGGGACAAGAGGCAGGAGCTTTCTTT. Its protein product is CVSSKGQEAGAFF. The rearrangement links TRBV7-6 to TRBJ1-1; TRBD1 is a possible D gene (6 bases). In germline, CDR1 is SGHVS, CDR2 FNYEAQ. This CDR3 contains 13 residues.

The chain is built from TRBV12-3 or TRBV12-4 and TRBJ1-2; D not resolved. V shed 6 bases and J shed 5 bases, with 16 bases lying between them. This CDR3 spans 14 amino acids. The CDR3 DNA reads TGTGCCAGCAGCCCGCTCCCGGACGGGTATGGCTACACCTTC. Translating it yields CASSPLPDGYGYTF.

This clonotype was picked up many times. The J gene is TRBJ1-1, the V gene TRBV4-2, with D possibly being TRBD1 (6 bases). The CDR3 extends over 13 amino acids. Between the trimmed V and J ends, which lost 4 bases and 10 bases, there was a span of 16 bases. Germline-derived CDR1 and CDR2 are LGHNA and YNFKEQ. The DNA for the CDR3 is TGTGCCAGCAGCCCGACCGCCGAACAGGGAGCTTTCTTT. It codes for CASSPTAEQGAFF.

With respect to this clonotype: This may be a read error, as it is one base from a much larger clone. CDR3 DNA: TGTGCCAGGAGCTTAGAGGGAGCCATTGGCTACACCTTC. Its translation: CARSLEGAIGYTF. The chain is built from TRBV7-2 and TRBJ1-2; D not certain. This CDR3 comprises 13 residues. Per germline, CDR1 SGHTA and CDR2 FQGNSA. Looking up the rest from reference TRBV7-2 and TRBJ1-2 gives the full variable domain: GAGVSQSPSNKVTEKGKDVELRCDPISGHTALYWYRQSLGQGLEFLIYFQGNSAPDKSGLPSDRFSAERTGGSVSTLTIQRTQQEDSAVYLCARSLEGAIGYTFGSGTRLTVV.

This clonotype came up a few times. V and J are TRBV27 and TRBJ2-7; D might be TRBD2 (6 bases). The V end was cut by 5 bases, the J end by 2 bases, with 16 bases between. Germline CDR1 and CDR2: MNHEY and SMNVEV (reference sequence). This CDR3 is built from 15 residues. The CDR3 loop is CASSPLVGGPYEQYV. CDR3 sequence (DNA): TGTGCCAGCAGTCCCCTCGTGGGGGGTCCCTACGAGCAGTACGTC.

V gene TRBV2 combines with J gene TRBJ2-1, with 8 bases aligning to TRBD1. Losses at the gene ends were 8 bases for V and 10 bases for J; bases not matched to a gene: 4. This CDR3 has 11 amino acids. Germline assignment: CDR1 SNHLY and CDR2 FYNNEI. DNA of the CDR3: TGTGCCAGCCCCGGGACAGGAGAGCAGTTCTTC. It is translated as CASPGTGEQFF.

The gene calls are TRBV6-5 and TRBJ1-2; D is ambiguous. V lost 3 bases to trimming and J lost 4 bases, with 12 bases between them. Germline V lookup: CDR1 MNHEY, CDR2 SVGAGI. CDR3 length equals 14 residues. CDR3 sequence (DNA): TGTGCCAGCAGTTATGGTGGCCGGATCTATGGCTACACCTTC. As protein: CASSYGGRIYGYTF.

This clonotype showed up just a few times. This chain connects TRBV11-2 to TRBJ1-3; a weak D match, TRBD1 (5 bases). The V end lost 2 bases, the J end lost 4 bases, and 15 bases lay between the germline ends. The CDR3 has 16 amino acids. Germline values: CDR1 SGHAT, CDR2 FQNNGV. The CDR3 spells CASSLPPGAEGNTIYF. As DNA, the CDR3 is TGTGCCAGCAGCTTACCCCCTGGGGCGGAGGGAAACACCATATATTTT.

This clonotype was recorded a few times. This sequence joins TRBV12-3 or TRBV12-4 and TRBJ2-6; possible D gene TRBD2, 5 bases. The V end was cut by 2 bases, the J end by 0 bases, with 14 bases between. The CDR3 extends over 18 amino acids. In nucleotides, the CDR3 is TGTGCCAGCAGTTTACGTTGGGTTACTAGCTCTGGGGCCAACGTCCTGACTTTC. It translates to CASSLRWVTSSGANVLTF.

Notes on this clonotype: A read error may account for a junction end that differs from germline. The gene calls are TRBV12-5 and TRBJ1-1, with D possibly matching TRBD1 (5 bases). The CDR3 has 10 amino acids. Germline CDR1 is LGHNT and CDR2 is FRNRAP. The CDR3 here is CASGLGVTFF. CDR3 bases: TGTGCTAGTGGCTTGGGGGTAACTTTCTTT.

This chain joins TRBV6-6 and TRBJ2-7; TRBD2 agrees at 11 bases. J lost 4 bases, V lost 5 bases, and 7 bases had no gene match. Germline CDR1 reads MNHNY; CDR2 reads SVGAGI (reference sequence). The CDR3 covers 15 residues. The CDR3 spells CASSGSSGGSYEQYV. CDR3 nucleotide sequence: TGTGCCAGCAGTGGTTCTAGCGGGGGGAGTTACGAGCAGTACGTC.

This clonotype was counted at least ten times. The V gene is TRBV6-5, the J gene TRBJ2-7; the D gene could be TRBD1 or TRBD2 (5 bases each). The CDR3 contains 20 residues. The germline gives CDR1 MNHEY, CDR2 SVGAGI. V lost 2 bases and J lost 0, with 26 bases in between. CDR3 amino acids: CASSYLRRASRGNSSYEQYF. The DNA for the CDR3 is TGTGCCAGCAGTTACCTACGAAGGGCTTCTCGGGGCAATAGCTCCTACGAGCAGTACTTC.

This clonotype showed up just a few times. The chain uses TRBV6-1 and TRBJ1-5; D is undetermined. Germline CDR1 is MNHNS and CDR2 is SASEGT. V was trimmed by 8 bases and J by 2 bases, leaving 13 bases between them. This CDR3 contains 14 residues. The DNA for the CDR3 is TGTGCCAGCGAACAGCCGACGGGCAATCAGCCCCAGCATTTT. As protein: CASEQPTGNQPQHF.

This chain connects TRBV19 to TRBJ1-2; D might be TRBD1 (6 bases). In germline, CDR1 is LNHDA, CDR2 SQIVND (reference sequence). The CDR3 totals 16 residues. V lost 4 bases and J lost 3, with 18 bases in between. The CDR3 region is CASSNPEGTYYYGYTF. Here the CDR3 DNA reads TGTGCCAGTAGTAATCCAGAAGGGACATACTACTATGGCTACACCTTC. Using reference TRBV19 and TRBJ1-2 for the parts outside the CDR3, the full variable domain is DGGITQSPKYLFRKEGQNVTLSCEQNLNHDAMYWYRQDPGQGLRLIYYSQIVNDFQKGDIAEGYSVSREKKESFPLTVTSAQKNPTAFYLCASSNPEGTYYYGYTFGSGTRLTVV.

The chain employs TRBV12-3 or TRBV12-4 and TRBJ1-4; 10 nucleotides line up with TRBD1. Trimming took 3 bases from V and 3 from J; bases not matched to a gene: 4. The CDR3 covers 16 residues. The DNA for the CDR3 is TGTGCCAGCAGTTTGGGACAGGGGAGTGCTAATGAAAAACTGTTTTTT. Protein sequence: CASSLGQGSANEKLFF.

The genes are TRBV28 and TRBJ2-7, with D perhaps TRBD2 (6 bases). The CDR3 has 12 amino acids. Germline assignment: CDR1 MDHEN and CDR2 SYDVKM. V lost 6 bases, J lost 4 bases, and 10 bases lay in between. In DNA, the CDR3 is TGTGCCAGCAGGGCCGCGGGGTACGAGCAGTACGTC. Amino acids: CASRAAGYEQYV.